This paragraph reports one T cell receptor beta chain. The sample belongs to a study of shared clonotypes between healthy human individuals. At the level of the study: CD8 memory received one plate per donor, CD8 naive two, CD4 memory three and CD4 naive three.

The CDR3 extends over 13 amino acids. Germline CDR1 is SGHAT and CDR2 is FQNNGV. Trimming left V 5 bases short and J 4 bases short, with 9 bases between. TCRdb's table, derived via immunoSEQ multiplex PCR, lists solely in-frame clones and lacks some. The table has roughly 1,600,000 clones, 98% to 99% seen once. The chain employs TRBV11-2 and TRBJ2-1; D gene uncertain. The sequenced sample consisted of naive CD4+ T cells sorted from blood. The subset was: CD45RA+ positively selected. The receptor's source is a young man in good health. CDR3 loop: CASSKALYNEQFF. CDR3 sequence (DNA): TGTGCCAGCAGCAAAGCGCTTTACAATGAGCAGTTCTTC.